This T cell receptor (beta chain) appears in the sequencing data of a study of blood T cell repertoires in COVID-19. Study details: Acute and convalescent COVID-19 samples came from the United States, Italy and Spain. T cells, B-cell-depleted T cells, or PBMCs supplied cDNA or gDNA.

The ends were cut back, 5 bases at V and 4 bases at J, with 12 bases in the middle. The CDR3 runs to 14 residues. Germline CDR1 SGDLS, CDR2 YYNGEE. Authors' processing steps: It was from reference gene primer amplification that nucleated cell counts were estimated. Sequencing was performed with immunoSEQ multiplex PCR; in TCRdb, only in-frame clones are kept and a portion is missing. That table furnishes V, J and clone size, whereas the DNA furnished D and trimming. This sample has around 93,000 clones, with around 80% found just once. The sequence derives from a man in his 60s with acute or convalescent COVID-19. The chain carries TRBV9 and TRBJ2-2, with D perhaps TRBD2 (6 bases). The source material was peripheral blood. In nucleotides, the CDR3 is TGTGCCAGCAGAGGTCAGGAGGGCACCGGGGAGCTGTTTTTT. Amino acids: CASRGQEGTGELFF.